A selection of T cell receptor beta chains follows, all from one sample in a study of beta chain features in type 1 diabetes. The assay was immunoSEQ multiplex PCR, and TCRdb's table has in-frame clones only and misses some. This table has about 150,000 clones, 9.2% appearing once. The sequencing input was central memory CD4+ T cells from blood. The receptors here all came from a man younger than 35 in good health. CDR3s include the opening cysteine and the closing phenylalanine or tryptophan. D genes are given only for firm matches. Clone size is shown for a subset of rows, as once, few, many or a class of expanded clone.

clone size,J gene,V gene,D gene,CDR3 DNA,CDR3 protein
many,TRBJ2-5,TRBV23-1,NA,TGCGCCACCCGGGGGGAGACCCAGTACTTC,CATRGETQYF
NA,TRBJ2-3,TRBV11-2,TRBD2,TGTGCCAGCAGCTACCGGACTAGCAGCGCAGATACGCAGTATTTT,CASSYRTSSADTQYF
many,TRBJ1-4,TRBV5-1,NA,TGCGCCAGCAGTCTGGCAACAGGGCCGGGTAGTGAGAATGAAAAACTGTTTTTT,CASSLATGPGSENEKLFF
NA,TRBJ2-5,TRBV27,NA,TGTGCCAGCAGTTTATCCTACCAAGAGACCCAGTACTTC,CASSLSYQETQYF
many,TRBJ1-2,TRBV7-2,NA,TGTGCCAGCAGCTTAGCGTTTGGTGCAGGAACCTTTGATTACACCTTC,CASSLAFGAGTFDYTF
NA,TRBJ2-1,TRBV11-3,TRBD2,TGTGCCAGCAGCTTATCAGCGGGGGTAGGGGAGCAGTTCTTC,CASSLSAGVGEQFF
NA,TRBJ1-1,TRBV7-2,NA,TGTGCCAGCAGCCGGACAGTCTTGAACACTGAAGCTTTCTTT,CASSRTVLNTEAFF
once,TRBJ2-5,TRBV12-5,NA,TGTGCTAGTGGTTCCAATAGTCAGGGGGAGACCCAGTACTTC,CASGSNSQGETQYF
many,TRBJ1-2,TRBV29-1,NA,TGCAGCGTTGGGGAGGGTTTCCTAGGGCTCTATGGCTACACCTTC,CSVGEGFLGLYGYTF
few,TRBJ1-1,TRBV7-2,NA,TGTGCCAGCACCCAAACAGGAAGTAACACTGAAGCTTTCTTT,CASTQTGSNTEAFF
few,TRBJ2-7,TRBV11-2,NA,TGTGCCAGCAGCTCGAACACCTACGAGCAGTACTTC,CASSSNTYEQYF
few,TRBJ1-5,TRBV10-3,TRBD1,TGTGCCATCCTCGGACAGGGGAATCAGCCCCAGCATTTT,CAILGQGNQPQHF
many,TRBJ2-7,TRBV2,TRBD1,TGTGCCAGCAGCGGACAGGGAAGGGGCTCCTACGAGCAGTACTTC,CASSGQGRGSYEQYF
few,TRBJ1-6,TRBV9,TRBD1,TGTGCCAGCAGCGGCCAGGGGGCCGGATCACCCCTCCACTTT,CASSGQGAGSPLHF
NA,TRBJ2-2,TRBV2,TRBD1,TGTGCCAGCAGGGGGACAGGGACCGGGGAGCTGTTTTTT,CASRGTGTGELFF
NA,TRBJ2-6,TRBV7-2,NA,TGTGCCAGCAGCCAAGACAGCTCTGGGGCCAACGTCCTGACTTTC,CASSQDSSGANVLTF
many,TRBJ2-3,TRBV23-1,TRBD2,TGCGCCGATGGGCTGGAAGGAGCGGGGGTTGGCCCAGATACGCAGTATTTT,CADGLEGAGVGPDTQYF
NA,TRBJ2-5,TRBV7-6,NA,TGTGCCAGCAGCTTGTGGCGGATCCGGGAGACCCAGTACTTC,CASSLWRIRETQYF
NA,TRBJ2-5,TRBV5-6,TRBD2,TGTGCCAGCAGCTTGAAACTAGCGGGTAAAGAGACCCAGTACTTC,CASSLKLAGKETQYF
few,TRBJ2-1,TRBV7-9,TRBD2,TGTGCCAGCAGCTTGGGTAGCGGGGGGGCCGTTCACAATGAGCAGTTCTTC,CASSLGSGGAVHNEQFF
many,TRBJ1-2,TRBV21-1,NA,TGTGCCAGCAGCATGTCTAGCGGGCCGGGATTCTATGGCTACACCTTC,CASSMSSGPGFYGYTF
few,TRBJ1-2,TRBV18,TRBD1,TGTGCCAGCTCACCACTGGGACAGGGGGATGATGGCTACACCTTC,CASSPLGQGDDGYTF
NA,TRBJ1-2,TRBV11-2,TRBD1,TGTGCCAGCAGCTCATTAAGGGGGCCGAACTATGGCTACACCTTC,CASSSLRGPNYGYTF
NA,TRBJ2-7,TRBV6-6,NA,TGTGCCAGCAGGGAATACAGGTCCTACGAGCAGTACTTC,CASREYRSYEQYF
NA,TRBJ2-2,TRBV5-1,NA,TGCGCCAGCAGCTTAGGTAGCGTGAACACCGGGGAGCTGTTTTTT,CASSLGSVNTGELFF
many,TRBJ2-3,TRBV6-6,NA,TGTGCCAGCAGTTACGGAGTAAACACAGATACGCAGTATTTT,CASSYGVNTDTQYF
few,TRBJ2-2,TRBV7-9,TRBD1,TGTGCCAGCAGCCGTATTACAGGGGGCACCGGGGAGCTGTTTTTT,CASSRITGGTGELFF